These 20 T cell receptor beta chains share one sample of origin, sequenced in a study of T cell therapy after organ transplantation. Libraries were prepared by immunoSEQ multiplex PCR; TCRdb keeps only in-frame clonotypes and omits some of them. Among around 50,000 clones listed, 94% were seen once. These receptors have no known antigen. This sample comprised CD8+ T cells from blood, obtained before autologous CMV-specific T cell therapy. The receptors were gathered from a human patient who had received a solid organ transplant and had CMV disease.

The chain has TRBV30 and TRBJ1-1, with D perhaps TRBD1 (6 bases). Germline values: CDR1 GTSNPN, CDR2 SVGIG (reference sequence). Deletions cut 5 bases from V and 0 bases from J, with 16 bases between. The CDR3 has 15 amino acids. DNA for the CDR3: TGTGCCTGGGGCGGGGCAGGGGTTATGAACACTGAAGCTTTCTTT. This translates into CAWGGAGVMNTEAFF.

The CDR3 loop is CASSQEWRLEAFF. The CDR3 DNA is TGCGCCAGCAGCCAAGAGTGGAGACTTGAGGCTTTCTTT. The V and J genes are TRBV4-3 and TRBJ1-1; D gene uncertain. The germline V and J ends were trimmed by 0 bases and 11 bases, with 13 bases remaining between them. The CDR3 covers 13 residues. Germline V gives CDR1 LGHNA, CDR2 YSLEER.

A word on this clone: This CDR3 is also generated by other DNA sequences in the sample. The chain carries TRBV19 and TRBJ2-7; TRBD1 aligns across 9 bases. Germline CDR1 is LNHDA and CDR2 is SQIVND (reference sequence). This CDR3 contains 15 residues. J was trimmed by 0 bases and V by 5 bases; bases with no gene match: 5. The CDR3 loop is CASSPTGGSSYEQYF. CDR3 nucleotide sequence: TGTGCCAGTAGTCCGACAGGGGGAAGCTCCTACGAGCAGTACTTC.

The CDR3 region has the DNA TGCAGCGTTGAAGGGGAGGTGGCTAGGAGAGACACGCAGTATTTT. Translation: CSVEGEVARRDTQYF. The chain carries TRBV29-1 and TRBJ2-3, with D tentatively TRBD2 (6 bases). The V gene lost 1 base and the J gene lost 9 bases, with 20 bases spanning the gap. Germline values: CDR1 SQVTM, CDR2 ANQGSEA. The CDR3 consists of 15 residues.

The chain carries TRBV2 and TRBJ1-1; no firm D call. Germline lookup yields CDR1 SNHLY and CDR2 FYNNEI. V dropped 7 bases and J dropped 1 base, with 10 bases sitting between them. The CDR3 totals 13 residues. This CDR3 reads CASTGITNTEAFF. CDR3 sequence (DNA): TGTGCCAGCACGGGCATTACGAACACTGAAGCTTTCTTT.

The chain has TRBV4-1 and TRBJ2-1, with 10 bases that match TRBD2. Germline V gives CDR1 MGHRA, CDR2 YSYEKL. After removal of 1 base from V and 10 bases from J, the junction contained 4 bases not matched to a gene. The CDR3 extends over 14 amino acids. This chain's CDR3 is CASSQVLAGAEQFF. CDR3 bases: TGCGCCAGCAGCCAAGTCCTAGCGGGAGCCGAGCAGTTCTTC.

The J gene is TRBJ2-1, the V gene TRBV27; 9 nucleotides line up with TRBD2. Germline V gene data show CDR1 as MNHEY and CDR2 as SMNVEV (reference sequence). This CDR3 contains 16 residues. J was trimmed by 6 bases and V by 1 base; bases with no gene match: 7. The CDR3 bases are TGTGCCAGCAGTTTATATCGGGGTAGCGGGAGCAATGAGCAGTTCTTC. This sequence encodes CASSLYRGSGSNEQFF.

The V and J genes are TRBV7-9 and TRBJ1-3; D remains ambiguous. This CDR3 is built from 15 residues. Between the trimmed V and J ends, which lost 5 bases and 1 base, there was a span of 12 bases. The germline gives CDR1 SEHNR, CDR2 FQNEAQ (reference sequence). DNA for the CDR3: TGTGCCAGCAGCCCGTCCGAAGATTCTGGAAACACCATATATTTT. Protein product: CASSPSEDSGNTIYF.

The rearrangement links TRBV2 to TRBJ2-1; 8 bases line up with TRBD2. Germline V lookup: CDR1 SNHLY, CDR2 FYNNEI. The V and J ends lost 6 bases and 5 bases, in that order; junction bases with no gene match: 9. The CDR3 is made up of 15 amino acids. CDR3 in amino acids: CASSEGLGKNNEQFF. The CDR3 bases are TGTGCCAGCAGCGAGGGACTAGGTAAGAACAATGAGCAGTTCTTC.

CDR3 amino acids: CASSIGDRRTGNTIYF. The CDR3 nucleotides are TGTGCCAGTAGTATTGGGGACAGGAGGACTGGAAACACCATATATTTT. This rearrangement joins TRBV19 to TRBJ1-3; 8 bases match TRBD1. CDR1 is LNHDA and CDR2 is SQIVND in the germline V gene (reference sequence). J was trimmed by 2 bases and V by 3 bases; bases with no gene match: 6. The CDR3 length is 16 residues.

V gene TRBV19 combines with J gene TRBJ2-2; D remains ambiguous. Between the trimmed V and J ends, which lost 6 bases and 6 bases, there was a span of 8 bases. The germline gives CDR1 LNHDA, CDR2 SQIVND (reference sequence). The CDR3 consists of 12 residues. The CDR3 is CASRQLSGELFF. Here the CDR3 DNA reads TGTGCCAGTAGACAACTTTCCGGGGAGCTGTTTTTT.

This chain joins TRBV7-6 and TRBJ2-2, with TRBD2 as a possible D gene (6 bases). The CDR3 has 14 amino acids. CDR1 and CDR2 (germline): SGHVS, FNYEAQ. Deletions cut 3 bases from V and 2 bases from J, with 7 bases between. DNA of the CDR3: TGTGCCAGCAGCTTCGGGGGAAACACCGGGGAGCTGTTTTTT. Residues: CASSFGGNTGELFF. Combining the CDR3 with reference TRBV7-6 and TRBJ2-2 gives the whole variable domain GAGVSQSPRYKVTKRGQDVALRCDPISGHVSLYWYRQALGQGPEFLTYFNYEAQQDKSGLPNDRFSAERPEGSISTLTIQRTEQRDSAMYRCASSFGGNTGELFFGEGSRLTVL.

J is TRBJ1-5 and V is TRBV7-2, with D perhaps TRBD1 (5 bases). From germline, CDR1 is SGHTA and CDR2 FQGNSA. Deletions cut 3 bases from V and 4 bases from J, with 16 bases between. This CDR3 is 16 amino acids long. The CDR3 DNA reads as TGTGCCAGCAGCTTTTCGGGACGGCTGAAGAATCAGCCCCAGCATTTT. This translates into CASSFSGRLKNQPQHF.

V usage is TRBV7-7 and J usage is TRBJ2-5; 8 bases are shared with TRBD1. The CDR3 extends over 15 amino acids. The V gene end was trimmed by 1 base and the J gene end by 5 bases; junction bases not matched to a gene: 6. Germline values: CDR1 SSHAT, CDR2 FNYEAQ (reference sequence). In DNA, the CDR3 is TGTGCCAGCAGCTTAGGACAGGGGAGAGGGGAGACCCAGTACTTC. Protein sequence: CASSLGQGRGETQYF. The whole variable domain, remainder taken from reference TRBV7-7 and TRBJ2-5, is GAGVSQSPRYKVTKRGQDVTLRCDPISSHATLYWYQQALGQGPEFLTYFNYEAQPDKSGLPSDRFSAERPEGSISTLTIQRTEQRDSAMYRCASSLGQGRGETQYFGPGTRLLVL.

V gene TRBV4-1 combines with J gene TRBJ2-7; TRBD1 might be the D (5 bases). The CDR3 contains 16 residues. V shed 1 base and J shed 2 bases, with 15 bases lying between them. Germline V gene lookup returns CDR1 MGHRA and CDR2 YSYEKL. CDR3 residues: CASSQVDSARPYEQYF. In DNA, the CDR3 is TGCGCCAGCAGCCAAGTCGACAGCGCTAGACCCTACGAGCAGTACTTC.

The chain has TRBV7-9 and TRBJ1-4, with a weak D call TRBD1 (5 bases). CDR1 is SEHNR, CDR2 FQNEAQ, per germline (reference sequence). V lost 5 bases and J lost 8, with 15 bases in between. The CDR3 is 14 amino acids. CDR3 DNA sequence: TGTGCCAGCAGCGCAGTCAGGGTAGGGGAAAAACTGTTTTTT. It specifies CASSAVRVGEKLFF. Variable domain in full (rest from reference TRBV7-9 and TRBJ1-4): DTGVSQNPRHKITKRGQNVTFRCDPISEHNRLYWYRQTLGQGPEFLTYFQNEAQLEKSRLLSDRFSAERPKGSFSTLEIQRTEQGDSAMYLCASSAVRVGEKLFFGSGTQLSVL.

This sequence joins TRBV7-9 and TRBJ1-2, with a possible D match to TRBD1 (5 bases). V lost 1 base and J lost 5, with 14 bases in between. The germline CDR1 and CDR2 sequences are SEHNR and FQNEAQ (reference sequence). The CDR3 is 15 residues long. The DNA of the CDR3 is TGTGCCAGCAGCTTAGGGGGACCGGTAGAGTATGGCTACACCTTC. Protein: CASSLGGPVEYGYTF.

CDR3 protein: CASSQDGWNTGELFF. DNA for the CDR3: TGCGCCAGCAGCCAAGACGGTTGGAACACCGGGGAGCTGTTTTTT. The chain is built from TRBV4-3 and TRBJ2-2; D unresolved. CDR3 length: 15 residues. Germline V lookup: CDR1 LGHNA, CDR2 YSLEER. Trimming pared 0 bases from V and 1 base from J, leaving 6 bases between.

The V call is TRBV5-1, the J call TRBJ2-5; TRBD1 matches 9 bases. The DNA end lines up better with TRBJ2-7; the J call may be wrong. CDR1 is SGHRS, CDR2 YFSETQ, per germline. The CDR3 spans 15 residues. DNA for the CDR3: TGCGCCAGCAGCTGGGGGACAGGGAATACCTACGAGCAGTACTTC. Encoded protein: CASSWGTGNTYEQYF.

V usage is TRBV5-5 and J usage is TRBJ2-1; D gene unclear. The CDR3 sequence is 12 residues long. The V and J ends lost 6 bases and 5 bases respectively, with 9 bases between them. From germline, CDR1 is SGHKS and CDR2 YYEKEE (reference sequence). DNA of the CDR3: TGTGCCAGCACCGAGAATGACAATGAGCAGTTCTTC. Its protein product is CASTENDNEQFF.